This TCR beta chain was recovered during a study of cytomegalovirus exposure and HLA in healthy donors. At the level of the study: A prior study identified approximately 120 million unique TCR beta sequences from some 200 million T cells. Overall study results and limits: What a later analysis showed was that several of the most significant clusters appeared linked to common viral pathogens. There were some V segments, including TRBV6-2 and TRBV6-3, excluded as indistinguishable.

The V and J ends lost 1 base and 5 bases respectively, with 10 bases between them. The CDR3 is 15 residues long. Per the germline V gene, CDR1 is SGHKS and CDR2 is YYEKEE (reference sequence). Comments on this clone: Antigen: not known.

These donors counted as nominally healthy when sampled, but unrecorded immune exposures were likely. Both 60 Vbeta primers and 13 Jbeta primers went into the PCR. Assay: immunoSEQ multiplex PCR; the TCRdb copy retains only in-frame clones and omits some. The repertoire holds tens of thousands of clones, 75% to 85% seen once, with approximately 4% in the top ten. The TCR comes from a woman under 30 in good health and CMV-seronegative. V and J are TRBV5-5 and TRBJ1-6; D perhaps matches TRBD1 (5 bases). Sequencing was performed on PBMCs. DNA of the CDR3: TGTGCCAGCAGCTTGCTAAGGGGCGATAATTCACCCCTCCACTTT. This sequence encodes CASSLLRGDNSPLHF.